The 4 T cell receptor beta chains in this list originate from one sample, sequenced in a study of blood T cell repertoires in COVID-19. TCRdb's copy holds only in-frame clones and misses some; the assay was immunoSEQ multiplex PCR. The sample lists about 140,000 clones, 70% to 90% occurring once. Sequenced sample: PBMCs or T cells enriched from blood (not recorded which). These TCRs come from a woman between 50 and 59 years old with acute COVID-19.

The chain combines TRBV7-2 with TRBJ1-5, with a tentative D call TRBD1 (6 bases). There are 14 residues in the CDR3. CDR1 and CDR2 from the germline V gene are SGHTA and FQGNSA. V gave up 2 bases and J gave up 8 bases, with 13 bases separating them. DNA of the CDR3: TGTGCCAGCAGCTTATGGGGGGGGGCTGAGCCCCAGCATTTT. Its translation: CASSLWGGAEPQHF.

The rearrangement joins TRBV5-4 to TRBJ2-6; a weak D match, TRBD2 (6 bases). This CDR3 is 16 amino acids long. Trimming removed 3 bases at V and 4 bases at J, with 14 bases between. The germline gives CDR1 SGHNT, CDR2 YYREEE (reference sequence). This CDR3 is CASSSNWGVGANVLTF. The CDR3 DNA is TGTGCCAGCAGCTCGAACTGGGGGGTCGGGGCCAACGTCCTGACTTTC. Full variable domain (remainder filled in from reference TRBV5-4 and TRBJ2-6): ETGVTQSPTHLIKTRGQQVTLRCSSQSGHNTVSWYQQALGQGPQFIFQYYREEENGRGNFPPRFSGLQFPNYSSELNVNALELDDSALYLCASSSNWGVGANVLTFGAGSRLTVL.

This chain links TRBV4-1 with TRBJ2-2, with D possibly being TRBD2 (5 bases). Germline CDR1 and CDR2: MGHRA and YSYEKL. The V gene lost 6 bases and the J gene lost 2 bases, with 13 bases spanning the gap. The CDR3 extends over 15 amino acids. In nucleotides, the CDR3 is TGCGCCAGCAGGCCGGGAACCACAAACACCGGGGAGCTGTTTTTT. Translation: CASRPGTTNTGELFF.

The CDR3 loop reads CASSPRGPGETQYF. The CDR3 region has the DNA TGCGCCAGCAGCCCCAGAGGGCCGGGGGAGACCCAGTACTTC. The genes are TRBV4-1 and TRBJ2-5, with D possibly TRBD2 on 5 matching bases. The CDR3 is made up of 14 amino acids. The germline V and J ends were trimmed by 4 bases and 5 bases, with 14 bases remaining between them. Looked up from germline, CDR1 is MGHRA and CDR2 is YSYEKL.